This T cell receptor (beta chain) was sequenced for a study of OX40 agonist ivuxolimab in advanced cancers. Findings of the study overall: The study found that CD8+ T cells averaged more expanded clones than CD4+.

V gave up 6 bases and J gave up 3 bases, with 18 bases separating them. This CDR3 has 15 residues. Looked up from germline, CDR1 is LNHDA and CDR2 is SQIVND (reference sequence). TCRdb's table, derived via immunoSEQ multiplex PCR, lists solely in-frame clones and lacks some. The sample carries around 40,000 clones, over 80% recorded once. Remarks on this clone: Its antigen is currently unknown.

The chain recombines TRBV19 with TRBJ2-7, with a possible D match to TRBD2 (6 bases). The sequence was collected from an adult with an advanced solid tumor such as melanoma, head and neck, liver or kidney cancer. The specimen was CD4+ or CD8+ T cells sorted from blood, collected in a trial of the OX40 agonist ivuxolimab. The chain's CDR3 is CASSTGTLGFYEQYF. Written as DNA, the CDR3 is TGTGCCAGTAGCACCGGGACTTTGGGTTTCTACGAGCAGTACTTC.